Presented here are 20 T cell receptor beta chains from one specimen sequenced in a study of identifying expanded T cells in peripheral blood. The data were produced by immunoSEQ multiplex PCR, yet TCRdb's version contains in-frame clones alone and is incomplete. The sample lists tens of thousands of clones; approximately 82% were seen once. The specimen was blood. The receptors were gathered from a person aged 18-69 years in good health.

This clone showed up just a few times. The rearrangement joins TRBV9 to TRBJ2-2, with D uncertain. V lost 5 bases and J lost 6, with 8 bases in between. The germline gives CDR1 SGDLS, CDR2 YYNGEE. The CDR3 spans 12 residues. The CDR3 bases are TGTGCCAGCAGGGGATCGCCCGGGGAGCTGTTTTTT. This gives the protein CASRGSPGELFF.

This clone was counted only a few times. The CDR3 sequence: CASRGDRGGEQYF. In DNA, the CDR3 is TGTGCCAGCAGGGGGGACAGGGGAGGTGAGCAGTACTTC. The chain has TRBV2 and TRBJ2-7; 10 bases line up with TRBD1. This CDR3 region has 13 residues. Unmatched junction bases numbered 6, after V lost 6 bases and J lost 7 bases. CDR1 and CDR2 from the germline V gene are SNHLY and FYNNEI. The full variable domain, its missing parts supplied by reference TRBV2 and TRBJ2-7, is EPEVTQTPSHQVTQMGQEVILRCVPISNHLYFYWYRQILGQKVEFLVSFYNNEISEKSEIFDDQFSVERPDGSNFTLKIRSTKLEDSAMYFCASRGDRGGEQYFGPGTRLTVT.

The chain joins TRBV10-3 to TRBJ2-7; 7 bases align to TRBD1. CDR1 is ENHRY, CDR2 SYGVKD, per germline. The V gene end was trimmed by 3 bases and the J gene end by 0 bases; junction bases not matched to a gene: 5. The CDR3 extends over 15 amino acids. The CDR3 loop is CAISDPGTASYEQYV. The CDR3, as DNA: TGTGCCATCAGTGACCCCGGGACAGCCTCCTACGAGCAGTACGTC.

The J gene is TRBJ2-1, the V gene TRBV5-8; no definite D call. Trimming removed 4 bases from V and 0 bases from J, with 11 bases in between. This CDR3 contains 15 residues. Germline-derived CDR1 and CDR2 are SGHTS and YDEGEE. The CDR3 spells CASSRTGSSYNEQFF. The CDR3 nucleotides are TGTGCCAGCAGCCGGACGGGTAGCTCCTACAATGAGCAGTTCTTC.

The V call is TRBV5-1, the J call TRBJ2-1, with D uncertain. V lost 0 bases and J 7 bases, leaving 11 bases between the germline ends. The V gene's germline CDR1 is SGHRS and CDR2 YFSETQ. The CDR3 runs to 14 residues. This chain's CDR3 is CASSLESVGNEQFF. The CDR3 coding sequence is TGCGCCAGCAGCTTGGAATCAGTAGGGAATGAGCAGTTCTTC.

This chain uses TRBV5-1 with TRBJ2-5, with 15 bases that match TRBD2. The ends lost 4 bases at V and 3 bases at J; junction bases unmatched: 4. CDR1 and CDR2 (germline): SGHRS, YFSETQ. This CDR3 region has 16 residues. CDR3 sequence (DNA): TGCGCCAGCAGCCCGGGACTAGCGGGAGGAAAAGAGACCCAGTACTTC. Protein: CASSPGLAGGKETQYF.

This clone occurred a few times. This sequence joins TRBV2 and TRBJ2-7; D gene ambiguous. Germline V gene lookup returns CDR1 SNHLY and CDR2 FYNNEI. V gave up 9 bases and J gave up 3 bases, with 12 bases separating them. This CDR3 region has 12 residues. The CDR3 loop reads CASQVSDYEQYV. The CDR3 nucleotides are TGTGCCAGTCAAGTTTCAGACTACGAGCAGTACGTC.

The chain combines TRBV11-3 with TRBJ2-1; D unresolved. Germline lookup yields CDR1 SGHNT and CDR2 YENEEA. CDR3 length equals 13 residues. V lost 0 bases, J lost 8 bases, and 8 bases lay in between. The chain's CDR3 is CASSLETMDEQFF. CDR3 sequence (DNA): TGTGCCAGCAGCTTAGAAACTATGGATGAGCAGTTCTTC.

The V gene is TRBV21-1, the J gene TRBJ2-7; the table assigns TRBD2, which was not confirmed against the DNA. TRBV21-1 represents a pseudogene. CDR3 length: 15 amino acids. The CDR3 is CASSPRRERVLEQYV. For the CDR3, the DNA is TGTGCCAGCAGCCCCCGACGAGAGAGGGTTCTCGAGCAGTACGTC.

The V gene is TRBV14, the J gene TRBJ1-3, with D uncertain. This CDR3 region has 13 residues. Trimming left V 1 base short and J 7 bases short, with 8 bases between. Germline loops: CDR1 SGHDN, CDR2 FVKESK. CDR3 sequence: CASSQGLRNTIYF. In nucleotides, the CDR3 is TGTGCCAGCAGCCAAGGACTCCGTAACACCATATATTTT.

The chain carries TRBV5-1 and TRBJ2-7; TRBD1 might be the D (5 bases). This CDR3 has 12 residues. Trimming took off 5 bases at V and 7 bases at J, with 13 bases between the two ends. Germline V gene lookup returns CDR1 SGHRS and CDR2 YFSETQ. The CDR3 is CASRDTKLEQYF. DNA for the CDR3: TGCGCCAGCAGGGACACCAAACTGGAGCAGTACTTC.

The rearrangement links TRBV11-2 to TRBJ1-1; maybe TRBD1 (5 bases). Trimming stripped 6 bases from V and 3 bases from J, with 11 bases between. Germline CDR1 SGHAT, CDR2 FQNNGV. There are 13 residues in the CDR3. CDR3 loop: CASSVQGYTEAFF. The CDR3 coding sequence is TGTGCCAGCAGTGTGCAGGGTTACACTGAAGCTTTCTTT. The full variable domain, completed using reference TRBV11-2 and TRBJ1-1, is EAGVAQSPRYKIIEKRQSVAFWCNPISGHATLYWYQQILGQGPKLLIQFQNNGVVDDSQLPKDRFSAERLKGVDSTLKIQPAKLEDSAVYLCASSVQGYTEAFFGQGTRLTVV.

V and J are TRBV6-1 and TRBJ2-7; D possibly corresponds to TRBD2 (6 bases). CDR3 size: 15 residues. Trimming shortened V by 6 bases and J by 4 bases, and 19 bases separated the two germline ends. Germline V gene data show CDR1 as MNHNS and CDR2 as SASEGT. The CDR3 coding sequence is TGTGCCAGCAGCTCGGCCCCGGGGGAGTCGTACGAGCAGTACTTC. Translating gives CASSSAPGESYEQYF.

The rearrangement links TRBV10-3 to TRBJ2-3; tentatively, D is TRBD2 (5 bases). The CDR3 sequence is 11 residues long. Per the germline V gene, CDR1 is ENHRY and CDR2 is SYGVKD. V was pared by 10 bases and J by 5 bases, with 10 bases between. CDR3 bases: TGTGCCACACTAGGTTTAGATACGCAGTATTTT. This encodes CATLGLDTQYF.

The V call is TRBV7-2, the J call TRBJ1-1; 8 nucleotides agree with TRBD1. The CDR3 is 15 amino acids. Germline V gives CDR1 SGHTA, CDR2 FQGNSA. The ends lost 0 bases at V and 1 base at J; junction bases unmatched: 1. The CDR3 loop reads CASSLAGTGNTEAFF. The CDR3 DNA follows: TGTGCCAGCAGCTTAGCTGGGACAGGGAACACTGAAGCTTTCTTT.

The V and J genes are TRBV5-4 and TRBJ2-3; D tentatively fits TRBD1 or TRBD2 (6 bases each). The germline CDR1 and CDR2 sequences are SGHNT and YYREEE (reference sequence). This CDR3 contains 17 residues. The ends were cut back, 0 bases at V and 0 bases at J, with 14 bases in the middle. The CDR3 spells CASSLEGGGLSTDTQYF. As DNA, the CDR3 is TGTGCCAGCAGCTTGGAGGGGGGAGGTTTGAGCACAGATACGCAGTATTTT. Full variable domain (outside the CDR3, taken from reference TRBV5-4 and TRBJ2-3): ETGVTQSPTHLIKTRGQQVTLRCSSQSGHNTVSWYQQALGQGPQFIFQYYREEENGRGNFPPRFSGLQFPNYSSELNVNALELDDSALYLCASSLEGGGLSTDTQYFGPGTRLTVL.

This chain links TRBV7-9 with TRBJ2-1, with D maybe TRBD2 (6 bases). Germline V gene data show CDR1 as SEHNR and CDR2 as FQNEAQ (reference sequence). V lost 7 bases and J lost 8, with 21 bases in between. CDR3 size: 15 residues. CDR3 sequence (DNA): TGTGCCAGCACCACACAGTGGGGGGAATCCGATGAGCAGTTCTTC. Its translation: CASTTQWGESDEQFF. The whole variable domain, filled in from reference TRBV7-9 and TRBJ2-1, reads DTGVSQNPRHKITKRGQNVTFRCDPISEHNRLYWYRQTLGQGPEFLTYFQNEAQLEKSRLLSDRFSAERPKGSFSTLEIQRTEQGDSAMYLCASTTQWGESDEQFFGPGTRLTVL.

The chain couples TRBV11-3 to TRBJ1-3; 8 bases align to TRBD1. The germline V gene encodes CDR1 SGHNT and CDR2 YENEEA. The CDR3 spans 17 residues. After removal of 0 bases from V and 14 bases from J, the junction contained 18 bases not matched to a gene. The CDR3 DNA is TGTGCCAGCAGCTTAGATAAAAAGGGAGGACAGGGTTTTTCCCTATATTTT. Translated, it gives CASSLDKKGGQGFSLYF.

The V gene is TRBV19, the J gene TRBJ2-7, with D possibly being TRBD1 or TRBD2 (6 bases each). Germline CDR1 reads LNHDA; CDR2 reads SQIVND (reference sequence). V was cut by 5 bases and J by 2 bases, with 19 bases left in between. The CDR3 length is 16 residues. CDR3 DNA sequence: TGTGCCAGTAGTCCCCAAGGGGGGCGGGCAACCTACGAGCAGTACTTC. This translates into CASSPQGGRATYEQYF.

This rearrangement joins TRBV28 to TRBJ1-1; unclear D gene. This CDR3 has 11 amino acids. V was pared by 6 bases and J by 3 bases, with 5 bases between. Germline V CDR1 and CDR2: MDHEN, SYDVKM. The CDR3 DNA is TGTGCCAGCAGGGGCTACACTGAAGCTTTCTTT. It yields the protein CASRGYTEAFF.